This TCR beta chain was found in a study of T cell repertoires in cytomegalovirus infection. A remark on this clonotype: Its antigen is as yet unknown.

Findings of the study overall: Clonotype analysis showed dominance of the ex vivo response by HLA-C-restricted CMV-specific TCR beta clonotypes.

TCRdb called the reads again in MiXCR, with one record for every CDR3 protein. The data hold about 920,000 distinct CDR3 sequences, with roughly 30% observed a single time. Per germline, CDR1 SGHAT and CDR2 FQNNGV. Trimming left V 5 bases short and J 0 bases short, with 8 bases between. The CDR3 has 13 amino acids. The chain combines TRBV11-2 with TRBJ2-7, with D unresolved. The sample here was cultured CD8+ T cells from PBMCs, taken from culture after CMV antigen stimulation. The sequence was obtained from a human donor in good health (CMV status not recorded). Some clones in this sample may be carry-over from other donors' samples. This chain's CDR3 is CASSPRISYEQYV. The CDR3 region has the DNA TGTGCCAGCAGCCCACGTATCTCCTACGAGCAGTACGTC.